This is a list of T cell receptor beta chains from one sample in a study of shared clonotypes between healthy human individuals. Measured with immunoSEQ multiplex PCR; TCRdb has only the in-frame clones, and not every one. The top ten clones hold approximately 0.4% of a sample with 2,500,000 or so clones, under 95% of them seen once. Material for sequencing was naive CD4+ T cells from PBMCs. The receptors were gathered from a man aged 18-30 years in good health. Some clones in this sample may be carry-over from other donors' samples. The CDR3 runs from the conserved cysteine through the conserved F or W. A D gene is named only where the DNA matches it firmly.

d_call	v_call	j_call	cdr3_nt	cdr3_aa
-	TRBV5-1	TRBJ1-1	TGCGCCAGCAGTTTGACGGAGTCCAACACTGAAGCTTTCTTT	CASSLTESNTEAFF
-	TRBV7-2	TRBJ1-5	TGTGCCAGCAGCTTAGGAGCGGCTAGCAATCAGCCCCAGCATTTT	CASSLGAASNQPQHF
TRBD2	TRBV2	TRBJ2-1	TGTGCCAGCAGTCCGACTAGCGGAGACTACAATGAGCAGTTCTTC	CASSPTSGDYNEQFF
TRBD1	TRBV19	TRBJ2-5	TGTGCCAGTAGTACGGACAGGGGGGAGACCCAGTACTTC	CASSTDRGETQYF
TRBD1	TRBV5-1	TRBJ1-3	TGCGCCAGCAGCTTGGCCACAGGGGCTTTCGGAAACACCATATATTTT	CASSLATGAFGNTIYF
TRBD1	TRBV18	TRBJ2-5	TGTGCCAGCTCACCCGACAGGGTAGCAGAGACCCAGTACTTC	CASSPDRVAETQYF
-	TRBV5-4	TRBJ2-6	TGTGCCAGCAGCTCCGTGGACGGCTCCTCTGGGGCCAACGTCCTGACTTTC	CASSSVDGSSGANVLTF
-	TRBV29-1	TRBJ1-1	TGCAGCGCTCCGGAGGACACTGAAGCTTTCTTT	CSAPEDTEAFF
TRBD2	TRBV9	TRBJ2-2	TGTGCCAGCAGCGTAGGACTAGCGGGAGCCTGGGCCGGGGAGCTGTTTTTT	CASSVGLAGAWAGELFF
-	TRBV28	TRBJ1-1	TGTGCCAGCAGTTTATTGCAGGGTTCCGGGGACACTGAAGCTTTCTTT	CASSLLQGSGDTEAFF
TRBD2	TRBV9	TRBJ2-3	TGTGCCAGCAGCGCACTTTGGACTAGCGGGAGGGCGGATACGCAGTATTTT	CASSALWTSGRADTQYF